The rows below give T cell receptor beta chains drawn from one sample of a study of T cells in Graves' hyperthyroidism and ophthalmopathy. MiXCR was run by TCRdb on the multiplex PCR reads, yielding one entry per CDR3 protein. The sample includes hundreds of thousands of distinct CDR3 sequences, just under 45% of them seen just once. The material sequenced was peripheral blood or thyroid tissue (not recorded which). The receptors derive from an adult man with Graves' disease, either hyperthyroidism or ophthalmopathy (not recorded which). CDR3s include the opening cysteine and the closing phenylalanine or tryptophan. A D gene is named only where the DNA matches it firmly. The size entry is marked missing in some rows and otherwise reads once, few, many or a size class.

J | D | size | V | CDR3 | DNA
TRBJ1-2 | . | . | TRBV14 | CASSQDWPSGYTF | TGTGCCAGCAGCCAAGATTGGCCGTCCGGCTACACCTTC
TRBJ1-2 | . | many | TRBV5-4 | CASRSNRQNNYGYTF | TGTGCCAGCCGGAGCAACAGACAGAATAACTATGGCTACACCTTC
TRBJ2-7 | . | . | TRBV20-1 | CSARGQGGHEQYF | TGCAGTGCTAGAGGGCAGGGGGGCCACGAGCAGTACTTC
TRBJ1-5 | . | few | TRBV9 | CASRRPDRMSNQPQHF | TGTGCCAGCCGGCGGCCTGACAGGATGAGCAATCAGCCCCAGCATTTT
TRBJ2-5 | . | many | TRBV10-3 | CASDSYGETQYF | TGTGCCAGCGACAGCTACGGGGAGACCCAGTACTTC
TRBJ1-2 | TRBD1 | . | TRBV20-1 | CSAYMSGQVYGYTF | TGCAGTGCATACATGTCGGGACAGGTATATGGCTACACCTTC
TRBJ1-1 | TRBD1 | . | TRBV4-1 | CASSRQQGEAFF | TGCGCCAGCAGCCGACAACAGGGGGAAGCTTTCTTT
TRBJ1-5 | . | many | TRBV10-3 | CAISESTRQPQHF | TGTGCCATCAGTGAGTCTACCAGGCAGCCCCAGCATTTT
TRBJ2-7 | TRBD1 | . | TRBV20-1 | CSARDPGTDLYEQYF | TGCAGTGCTAGAGATCCCGGGACAGACCTATACGAGCAGTACTTC
TRBJ2-7 | TRBD1 | . | TRBV25-1 | CASSGMSGQGRDEQYF | TGTGCCAGCAGTGGAATGTCGGGACAGGGGAGGGACGAGCAGTACTTC
TRBJ2-7 | . | . | TRBV5-1 | CASSLIGQPDFSEQYF | TGCGCCAGCAGCTTGATCGGACAGCCCGATTTCTCCGAGCAGTACTTC
TRBJ2-5 | . | few | TRBV7-2 | CASSQVDLPETQYF | TGTGCCAGCAGCCAAGTTGATCTCCCAGAGACCCAGTACTTC
TRBJ2-5 | . | . | TRBV20-1 | CSARGDSYYQETQYF | TGCAGTGCTAGGGGCGACAGCTATTACCAAGAGACCCAGTACTTC
TRBJ1-5 | . | . | TRBV29-1 | CSVEAQGGQPQHF | TGCAGCGTTGAAGCACAGGGAGGACAGCCCCAGCATTTT
TRBJ1-2 | TRBD1 | . | TRBV29-1 | CSAPPAPGQLNYGYTF | TGCAGTGCCCCTCCCGCTCCGGGACAGTTAAACTATGGCTACACCTTC
TRBJ2-7 | . | . | TRBV20-1 | CSASRSRYSYEQYF | TGCAGTGCCTCCCGGTCCCGATACTCCTACGAGCAGTACTTC
TRBJ1-1 | . | many | TRBV12-3/TRBV12-4 | CASSPSRANTEAFF | TGTGCCAGCAGTCCCAGTAGGGCGAACACTGAAGCTTTCTTT
TRBJ1-3 | TRBD1 | . | TRBV29-1 | CSGQGALMGNTIYF | TGCAGCGGGCAGGGGGCTCTAATGGGAAACACCATATATTTT
TRBJ1-5 | . | many | TRBV19 | CASSGWTLPQHF | TGTGCCAGTAGTGGTTGGACCCTGCCCCAGCATTTT
TRBJ1-2 | . | . | TRBV5-4 | CASSLVVGPYGYTF | TGTGCCAGCAGCTTGGTGGTGGGTCCCTATGGCTACACCTTC
TRBJ2-7 | TRBD1 | once | TRBV29-1 | CSVGTGVEQYF | TGCAGCGTTGGGACAGGGGTCGAGCAGTACTTC
TRBJ1-2 | . | . | TRBV19 | CASSTSTGLANYGYTF | TGTGCCAGTAGTACATCGACAGGCCTCGCTAACTATGGCTACACCTTC
TRBJ1-1 | . | many | TRBV6-5 | CASRMMGVTEAFF | TGTGCCAGCAGGATGATGGGGGTGACAGAAGCTTTCTTT
TRBJ1-2 | . | . | TRBV14 | CASSQDNFWYGYTF | TGTGCCAGCAGCCAAGACAATTTTTGGTATGGCTACACCTTC
TRBJ2-2 | . | . | TRBV24-1 | CATSDQRTGELFF | TGTGCCACCAGTGATCAGCGGACCGGGGAGCTGTTTTTT
TRBJ1-5 | TRBD1 | . | TRBV19 | CAWSRAGTVDQPQHF | TGTGCCTGGAGTCGTGCCGGGACAGTCGATCAGCCCCAGCATTTT
TRBJ1-2 | TRBD1 | . | TRBV9 | CASSGGTQEGQRVYGYTF | TGTGCCAGCAGCGGCGGGACCCAAGAGGGACAGCGAGTCTATGGCTACACCTTC
TRBJ1-4 | . | . | TRBV7-6 | CASSLEGSEQTNEKLFF | TGTGCCAGCAGCTTAGAAGGTTCGGAACAGACTAATGAAAAACTGTTTTTT
TRBJ1-5 | . | few | TRBV20-1 | CSARAGVANQPQHF | TGCAGTGCTAGAGCAGGGGTGGCTAATCAGCCCCAGCATTTT
TRBJ2-7 | TRBD1 | . | TRBV29-1 | CSVAGGQGAEQYF | TGCAGCGTTGCTGGCGGACAGGGGGCCGAGCAGTACTTC
TRBJ1-5 | . | few | TRBV20-1 | CSAEPGLASNQPQHF | TGCAGTGCGGAACCAGGGTTGGCTAGCAATCAGCCCCAGCATTTT
TRBJ2-2 | . | . | TRBV19 | CASSDSETGELFF | TGTGCCAGCAGTGACTCAGAGACCGGGGAGCTGTTTTTT
TRBJ1-3 | . | . | TRBV2 | CASTEGQIGNTTYF | TGTGCCAGCACTGAAGGACAGATTGGAAACACCACATATTTT
TRBJ2-2 | . | few | TRBV7-2 | CASSLAIPGHGNTGELFF | TGTGCCAGCAGCTTAGCGATCCCGGGACATGGGAACACCGGGGAGCTGTTTTTT
TRBJ2-7 | . | . | TRBV7-9 | CAWSRGGIPYEQYF | TGTGCCTGGTCCAGGGGCGGGATCCCCTACGAGCAGTACTTC